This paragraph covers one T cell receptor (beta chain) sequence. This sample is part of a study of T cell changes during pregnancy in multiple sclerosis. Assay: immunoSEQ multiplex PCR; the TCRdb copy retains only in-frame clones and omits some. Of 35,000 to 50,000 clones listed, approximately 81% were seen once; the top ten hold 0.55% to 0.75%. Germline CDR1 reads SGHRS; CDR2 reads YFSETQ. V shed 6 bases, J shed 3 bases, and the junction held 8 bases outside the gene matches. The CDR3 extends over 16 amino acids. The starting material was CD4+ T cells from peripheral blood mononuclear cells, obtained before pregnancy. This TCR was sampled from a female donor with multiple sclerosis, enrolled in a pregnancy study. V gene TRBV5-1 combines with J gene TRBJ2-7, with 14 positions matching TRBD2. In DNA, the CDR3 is TGCGCCAGCACACCGACTAGCGGGAGGGCCGGCTACGAGCAGTACTTC. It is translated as CASTPTSGRAGYEQYF.